These 19 T cell receptor beta chains were all obtained from the same sample, sequenced in a study of cytomegalovirus exposure and HLA in healthy donors. The PCR employed 60 Vbeta primers together with 13 Jbeta primers. Repertoires were generated with immunoSEQ multiplex PCR, while TCRdb's copy carries only in-frame clones and drops some. The sample comprises 120,000 or so clones, about three quarters of which are singletons, and 0.85% to 1.3% rests with the top ten. Sequencing used PBMCs. The receptor source for this set is a human donor in good health.

The rearrangement uses TRBV4-2 and TRBJ1-5, with no clear D. This CDR3 has 15 amino acids. Per the germline V gene, CDR1 is LGHNA and CDR2 is YNFKEQ. Trimming removed 0 bases from V and 6 bases from J, with 12 bases in between. The CDR3 protein is CASSQDGPATQPQHF. In nucleotides, the CDR3 is TGTGCCAGCAGCCAAGATGGGCCAGCAACTCAGCCCCAGCATTTT.

The V gene is TRBV29-1, the J gene TRBJ2-2, with D possibly matching TRBD1 (6 bases). V lost 4 bases to trimming and J lost 6 bases, with 9 bases between them. There are 12 residues in the CDR3. CDR1 and CDR2 (germline): SQVTM, ANQGSEA. CDR3 coding DNA: TGCAGCGTTGTACAGGGATCCGGGGAGCTGTTTTTT. Amino acids: CSVVQGSGELFF.

This clone has more than one count but fewer than ten. The rearrangement links TRBV4-1 to TRBJ1-6; D is undetermined. The CDR3 is 16 amino acids. In germline, CDR1 is MGHRA, CDR2 YSYEKL. Between the trimmed V and J ends, which lost 0 bases and 8 bases, there was a span of 14 bases. This CDR3 is CASSQDSQFVDSPLHF. The CDR3 coding sequence is TGCGCCAGCAGCCAAGATTCGCAGTTCGTTGATTCACCCCTCCACTTT.

The V and J genes are TRBV27 and TRBJ1-1, with D possibly matching TRBD1 (6 bases). This CDR3 region has 14 residues. V dropped 10 bases and J dropped 2 bases, with 17 bases sitting between them. CDR1 is MNHEY and CDR2 is SMNVEV in the germline V gene (reference sequence). The CDR3 loop reads CAIPDSVSNTEAFF. CDR3 nucleotides: TGTGCCATCCCGGACAGTGTATCAAACACTGAAGCTTTCTTT.

The CDR3 DNA is TGTGCCAGCAGCTCGTTGCAGGGGGGAAACACCATATATTTT. Amino acid sequence: CASSSLQGGNTIYF. The V and J genes are TRBV7-9 and TRBJ1-3; the D gene is possibly TRBD1 (6 bases). This CDR3 comprises 14 residues. The V gene lost 4 bases and the J gene lost 4 bases, with 11 bases spanning the gap. Germline CDR1 is SEHNR and CDR2 is FQNEAQ (reference sequence).

This chain uses TRBV5-4 with TRBJ2-1, with 11 bases lining up with TRBD2. V gave up 4 bases and J gave up 9 bases; unmatched junction bases: 6. Germline lookup yields CDR1 SGHNT and CDR2 YYREEE (reference sequence). This CDR3 comprises 14 residues. This chain's CDR3 is CASSPLAGGPEQFF. The CDR3 DNA reads TGTGCCAGCAGCCCGTTAGCGGGGGGGCCTGAGCAGTTCTTC.

The V call is TRBV9, the J call TRBJ2-2; 12 bases agree with TRBD2. The CDR3 has 17 residues. Germline CDR1 SGDLS, CDR2 YYNGEE. Trimming at V came to 3 bases and at J to 1 base, leaving 4 bases not matched to a gene. The CDR3 bases are TGTGCCAGCAGCGGACTAGCGGGGGCCGTGAACACCGGGGAGCTGTTTTTT. It is translated as CASSGLAGAVNTGELFF.

A single count supports this clone. The V gene is TRBV18, the J gene TRBJ1-2; 12 positions agree with TRBD1. Losses at the gene ends were 7 bases for V and 4 bases for J; bases not matched to a gene: 1. In germline, CDR1 is KGHSH, CDR2 LQKENI. This CDR3 has 13 residues. This chain's CDR3 is CASWGQGAYGYTF. The CDR3 region has the DNA TGTGCCAGCTGGGGACAGGGGGCCTATGGCTACACCTTC.

The V gene is TRBV2, the J gene TRBJ1-2; 11 bases align to TRBD1. Germline CDR1 and CDR2: SNHLY and FYNNEI. V lost 4 bases, J lost 3 bases, and 7 bases stayed unmatched. This CDR3 is 16 amino acids long. The CDR3 DNA reads as TGTGCCAGCAGTGCTATGGACAGGGGGCGAGACTATGGCTACACCTTC. Its translation is CASSAMDRGRDYGYTF.

The CDR3 nucleotides read TGCGCCAGCAGCCTCACCTTCGGGACTAGCGGAGATGAGCAGTTCTTC. It encodes CASSLTFGTSGDEQFF. The V call is TRBV4-1, the J call TRBJ2-1, with 11 bases identical to TRBD2. Germline V gene lookup returns CDR1 MGHRA and CDR2 YSYEKL. Trimming cost V 4 bases and J 8 bases; bases outside gene matches: 10. This CDR3 has 16 residues.

The chain employs TRBV9 and TRBJ2-3, with no clear D. Trimming pared 0 bases from V and 0 bases from J, leaving 11 bases between. Per germline, CDR1 SGDLS and CDR2 YYNGEE. This CDR3 spans 16 amino acids. The CDR3 DNA sequence: TGTGCCAGCAGCGTAGTAGGCGGCGGAAGCACAGATACGCAGTATTTT. This codes for CASSVVGGGSTDTQYF.

This clone came up a few times. This chain links TRBV7-2 with TRBJ2-7; TRBD1 aligns across 7 bases. This CDR3 comprises 15 residues. Germline assignment: CDR1 SGHTA and CDR2 FQGNSA. The ends lost 3 bases at V and 2 bases at J; junction bases unmatched: 7. The DNA for the CDR3 is TGTGCCAGCAGCTTCGCAGGGGGAGCCCCCTACGAGCAGTACTTC. It yields the protein CASSFAGGAPYEQYF.

The J gene is TRBJ2-3, the V gene TRBV6-5, with D perhaps TRBD2 (7 bases). The ends were cut back, 6 bases at V and 4 bases at J, with 14 bases in the middle. This CDR3 contains 14 residues. The germline CDR1 and CDR2 sequences are MNHEY and SVGAGI. The CDR3 region is CASRRGGAADTQYF. The CDR3 DNA sequence: TGTGCCAGCAGAAGAGGGGGGGCCGCAGATACGCAGTATTTT.

This chain uses TRBV6-6 with TRBJ1-5; 8 positions match TRBD1. This CDR3 has 14 residues. V was clipped by 6 bases and J by 4 bases; unmatched bases: 5. Germline assignment: CDR1 MNHNY and CDR2 SVGAGI (reference sequence). The chain's CDR3 is CASSTGGGNQPQHF. The CDR3 DNA is TGTGCCAGCAGCACAGGGGGTGGGAATCAGCCCCAGCATTTT.

The rearrangement joins TRBV7-6 to TRBJ1-6; D unclear. The germline V gene encodes CDR1 SGHVS and CDR2 FNYEAQ. V gave up 0 bases and J gave up 6 bases, with 6 bases separating them. The CDR3 length is 14 residues. The CDR3 loop is CASSLAGGNSPLHF. Here the CDR3 DNA reads TGTGCCAGCAGCTTAGCGGGAGGTAATTCACCCCTCCACTTT.

The chain uses TRBV7-6 and TRBJ2-7; D possibly corresponds to TRBD2 (7 bases). The CDR3 is made up of 14 amino acids. V was trimmed by 5 bases and J by 4 bases, leaving 15 bases between them. Germline V gives CDR1 SGHVS, CDR2 FNYEAQ. CDR3 nucleotide sequence: TGTGCCAGCAGCCCGCGGGGGCCAAAATACGAGCAGTACTTC. Translated, it gives CASSPRGPKYEQYF.

The chain links TRBV6-1 to TRBJ2-1, with 8 bases aligning to TRBD1. This CDR3 comprises 15 residues. The ends lost 6 bases at V and 4 bases at J; junction bases unmatched: 8. CDR1 is MNHNS, CDR2 SASEGT, per germline. DNA for the CDR3: TGTGCCAGCAGGATGGGGGGACAGGCGTACAATGAGCAGTTCTTC. This translates into CASRMGGQAYNEQFF.

This clone has just a few counts. V and J are TRBV7-2 and TRBJ2-7; 7 bases fit TRBD2. The germline V gene encodes CDR1 SGHTA and CDR2 FQGNSA. V shed 5 bases and J 0 bases; nucleotides not matched to a gene: 7. The CDR3 totals 15 residues. The CDR3 DNA reads as TGTGCCAGCAGCCCTCAGGCTAGCGGCTCCTACGAGCAGTACTTC. It yields the protein CASSPQASGSYEQYF.

The chain links TRBV19 to TRBJ2-7, with D maybe TRBD2 (6 bases). Germline V gives CDR1 LNHDA, CDR2 SQIVND (reference sequence). With 4 bases removed from V and 2 bases from J, the gap between germline ends came to 12 bases. The CDR3 consists of 14 residues. The CDR3 protein is CASSRTISPYEQYF. The CDR3 DNA is TGTGCCAGTAGTAGGACTATCTCCCCCTACGAGCAGTACTTC. The variable domain in full, with the rest retrieved from reference TRBV19 and TRBJ2-7, is DGGITQSPKYLFRKEGQNVTLSCEQNLNHDAMYWYRQDPGQGLRLIYYSQIVNDFQKGDIAEGYSVSREKKESFPLTVTSAQKNPTAFYLCASSRTISPYEQYFGPGTRLTVT.